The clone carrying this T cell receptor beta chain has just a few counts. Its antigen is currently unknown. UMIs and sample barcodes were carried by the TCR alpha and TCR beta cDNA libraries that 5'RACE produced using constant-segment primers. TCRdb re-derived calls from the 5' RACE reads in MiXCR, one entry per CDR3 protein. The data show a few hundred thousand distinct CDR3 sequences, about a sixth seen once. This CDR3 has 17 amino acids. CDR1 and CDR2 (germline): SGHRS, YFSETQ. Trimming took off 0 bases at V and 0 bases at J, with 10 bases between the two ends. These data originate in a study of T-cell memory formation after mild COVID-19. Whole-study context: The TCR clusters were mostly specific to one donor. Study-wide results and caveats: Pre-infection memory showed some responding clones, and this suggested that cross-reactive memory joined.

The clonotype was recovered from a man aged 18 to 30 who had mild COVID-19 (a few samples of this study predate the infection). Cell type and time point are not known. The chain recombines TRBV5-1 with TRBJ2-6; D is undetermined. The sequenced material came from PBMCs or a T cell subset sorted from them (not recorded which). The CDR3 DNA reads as TGCGCCAGCAGCTTGGATTTAGGAATCTCTGGGGCCAACGTCCTGACTTTC. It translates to CASSLDLGISGANVLTF. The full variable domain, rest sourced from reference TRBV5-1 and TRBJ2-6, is KAGVTQTPRYLIKTRGQQVTLSCSPISGHRSVSWYQQTPGQGLQFLFEYFSETQRNKGNFPGRFSGRQFSNSRSEMNVSTLELGDSALYLCASSLDLGISGANVLTFGAGSRLTVL.